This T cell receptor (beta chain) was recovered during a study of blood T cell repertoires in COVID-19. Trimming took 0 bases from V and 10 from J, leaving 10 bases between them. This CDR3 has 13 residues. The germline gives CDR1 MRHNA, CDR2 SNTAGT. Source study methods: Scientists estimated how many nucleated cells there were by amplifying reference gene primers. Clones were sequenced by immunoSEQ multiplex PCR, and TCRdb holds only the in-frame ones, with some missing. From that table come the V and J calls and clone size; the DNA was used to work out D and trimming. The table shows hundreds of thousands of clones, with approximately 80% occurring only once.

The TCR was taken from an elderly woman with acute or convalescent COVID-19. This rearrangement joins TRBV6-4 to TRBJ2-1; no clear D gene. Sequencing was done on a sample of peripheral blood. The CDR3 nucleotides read TGTGCCAGCAGTGACTCGTTTCAGTCAGAGCAGTTCTTC. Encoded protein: CASSDSFQSEQFF.